This T cell receptor beta chain was found in a study of monozygotic twins with inflammatory bowel disease. The CDR3 is 16 residues long. Germline V gene sequence: CDR1 SQVTM, CDR2 ANQGSEA. With the 5' RACE reads reprocessed, TCRdb shows one record per CDR3 protein and no DNA. The data show some 150,000 distinct CDR3 sequences, and the top ten clones hold roughly 7.4%. Blood samples measuring more than 2 ml were taken per donor. Notes on the study in general: Inverse Simpson values showed less TCRbeta diversity in IBD patients than in their healthy co-twins.

Note on this clonotype: Its antigen is currently unknown.

The chain has TRBV29-1 and TRBJ2-5; TCRdb outputs TRBD2, but without DNA this stays unchecked. The sample was blood. The source is a human donor with ulcerative colitis or Crohn's disease, or a healthy co-twin of an affected twin (not recorded which). CDR3 residues: CSSYPTGGVLQETQYF.